The 15 T cell receptor beta chains reported below all come from one sample, sequenced in a study of early T cells in non-severe SARS-CoV-2 infection. TCRdb processed the 5' RACE reads anew with MiXCR; each CDR3 protein has one entry. The sample carries 20,000 to 25,000 distinct CDR3 sequences, more than 4% recorded once. Sequenced sample: whole blood. The origin of the receptors is an adult who was a healthcare worker with PCR-confirmed SARS-CoV-2 infection or an uninfected control (not recorded which).

V gene TRBV13 combines with J gene TRBJ2-5; 11 nucleotides line up with TRBD2. Per the germline V gene, CDR1 is PRHDT and CDR2 is FYEKMQ (reference sequence). The CDR3 has 16 residues. J lost 6 bases, V lost 5 bases, and 11 bases had no gene match. The CDR3 loop is CASSHQGLAESKTQYF. The CDR3 nucleotides read TGTGCCAGCAGCCACCAGGGACTAGCGGAGTCGAAGACCCAGTACTTC.

The chain uses TRBV30 and TRBJ2-1; D uncertain. Trimming stripped 0 bases from V and 7 bases from J, with 4 bases between. Per germline, CDR1 GTSNPN and CDR2 SVGIG (reference sequence). The CDR3 spans 11 residues. In nucleotides, the CDR3 is TGTGCCTGGAGTGTACCTAATGAGCAGTTCTTC. It specifies CAWSVPNEQFF.

This clonotype was found a few times. The CDR3 DNA follows: TGTGCCAGCAGCACTCAGGGTAGCCCCTACGAGCAGTACTTC. It encodes CASSTQGSPYEQYF. The rearrangement links TRBV11-2 to TRBJ2-7; D might be TRBD1 (5 bases). There are 14 residues in the CDR3. Germline assignment: CDR1 SGHAT and CDR2 FQNNGV. The V end was cut by 5 bases, the J end by 2 bases, with 13 bases between.

This clonotype has only a few counts. The chain employs TRBV11-2 and TRBJ1-1; TRBD1 is a possible D gene (5 bases). The CDR3 totals 15 residues. The V gene's germline CDR1 is SGHAT and CDR2 FQNNGV. V gave up 1 base and J gave up 0 bases, with 9 bases separating them. This CDR3 reads CASSLAQGMNTEAFF. For the CDR3, the DNA is TGTGCCAGCAGCTTAGCCCAGGGAATGAACACTGAAGCTTTCTTT. Variable domain in full (rest from reference TRBV11-2 and TRBJ1-1): EAGVAQSPRYKIIEKRQSVAFWCNPISGHATLYWYQQILGQGPKLLIQFQNNGVVDDSQLPKDRFSAERLKGVDSTLKIQPAKLEDSAVYLCASSLAQGMNTEAFFGQGTRLTVV.

This clonotype was observed at least ten times. The chain joins TRBV7-6 to TRBJ1-1; the D is unclear. V was pared by 2 bases and J by 3 bases, with 7 bases between. The CDR3 consists of 13 residues. Germline CDR1 and CDR2: SGHVS and FNYEAQ. CDR3 sequence: CASSLSEYTEAFF. The CDR3 DNA is TGTGCCAGCAGCTTATCAGAATACACTGAAGCTTTCTTT.

The rearrangement uses TRBV19 and TRBJ1-1, with a tentative D call TRBD1 (6 bases). The CDR3 loop spans 15 amino acids. Germline V lookup: CDR1 LNHDA, CDR2 SQIVND (reference sequence). Trimming left V 9 bases short and J 0 bases short, with 17 bases between. The CDR3 nucleotides are TGTGCCAGCCTAAGACAGGACTCTGTGAACACTGAAGCTTTCTTT. This encodes CASLRQDSVNTEAFF.

This clonotype was seen at least ten times. The rearrangement links TRBV28 to TRBJ2-7; D possibly uses TRBD1 or TRBD2 (5 bases each). Germline CDR1 reads MDHEN; CDR2 reads SYDVKM. CDR3 length: 12 amino acids. The V end lost 6 bases, the J end lost 7 bases, and 13 bases lay between the germline ends. CDR3 in DNA: TGTGCCAGCAGCCCGGGGCTCGGGGAGCAGTACTTC. Translated, it gives CASSPGLGEQYF.

This clonotype was counted only a few times. The chain joins TRBV5-6 to TRBJ1-4, with D hard to call. Germline V gene sequence: CDR1 SGHDT, CDR2 YYEEEE. The V end lost 8 bases, the J end lost 2 bases, and 25 bases lay between the germline ends. The CDR3 loop spans 18 amino acids. The CDR3 nucleotides read TGTGCCAGTTCGGAGTTGGTCGTTGAACTGGGGACTAATGAAAAACTGTTTTTT. It is translated as CASSELVVELGTNEKLFF.

This clonotype occurred many times. The rearrangement uses TRBV12-3 or TRBV12-4 and TRBJ1-3; D may be TRBD1 (5 bases). V lost 3 bases and J lost 4, with 10 bases in between. The CDR3 covers 14 residues. This CDR3 is CASSLQGIGNTIYF. The CDR3, as DNA: TGTGCCAGCAGTTTGCAGGGTATAGGAAACACCATATATTTT.

This clonotype showed up many times. This chain uses TRBV6-2 or TRBV6-3 with TRBJ2-5; D call uncertain. The V end lost 2 bases, the J end lost 1 base, and 8 bases lay between the germline ends. Germline CDR1 MNHEY, CDR2 SVGEGT. This CDR3 is 14 amino acids long. The CDR3: CASSYGFLQETQYF. The CDR3 DNA reads as TGTGCCAGCAGTTACGGTTTCCTCCAAGAGACCCAGTACTTC.

This clonotype showed up just a few times. The V call is TRBV5-1, the J call TRBJ2-3; D gene uncertain. The CDR3 covers 16 residues. Germline V gene data show CDR1 as SGHRS and CDR2 as YFSETQ. Between the trimmed V and J ends, which lost 0 bases and 0 bases, there was a span of 11 bases. CDR3 nucleotides: TGCGCCAGCAGCTTGGACGGATCCTCTAGCACAGATACGCAGTATTTT. Translation gives CASSLDGSSSTDTQYF.

J is TRBJ1-1 and V is TRBV11-2; D gene uncertain. Between the trimmed V and J ends, which lost 0 bases and 7 bases, there was a span of 12 bases. CDR1 and CDR2 from the germline V gene are SGHAT and FQNNGV. The CDR3 has 14 amino acids. Here the CDR3 DNA reads TGTGCCAGCAGCTTAGATCGGGGTACGGATGAAGCTTTCTTT. This gives the protein CASSLDRGTDEAFF.

In its sample, this clonotype was seen many times. This CDR3 reads CASSSTRTGDEQYF. CDR3 sequence (DNA): TGTGCCAGCAGCTCTACGAGAACAGGGGACGAGCAGTACTTC. V gene TRBV7-6 combines with J gene TRBJ2-7; 7 positions match TRBD1. Germline loops: CDR1 SGHVS, CDR2 FNYEAQ. There are 14 residues in the CDR3. V lost 4 bases and J lost 5; bases outside the gene matches: 8.

This clonotype was recorded many times. V is TRBV7-2 and J is TRBJ2-5, with TRBD2 matching 16 bases. The CDR3 is 18 amino acids. The ends lost 5 bases at V and 1 base at J; junction bases unmatched: 7. CDR1 SGHTA and CDR2 FQGNSA come from the germline V gene. The CDR3 here is CASSPPGLAGGPQETQYF. The CDR3 bases are TGTGCCAGCAGCCCCCCGGGACTAGCGGGGGGGCCCCAAGAGACCCAGTACTTC. Full variable domain (rest looked up from reference TRBV7-2 and TRBJ2-5): GAGVSQSPSNKVTEKGKDVELRCDPISGHTALYWYRQSLGQGLEFLIYFQGNSAPDKSGLPSDRFSAERTGGSVSTLTIQRTQQEDSAVYLCASSPPGLAGGPQETQYFGPGTRLLVL.

Ten or more counts support this clonotype. The chain joins TRBV5-1 to TRBJ1-1, with D unclear. Between the trimmed V and J ends, which lost 0 bases and 5 bases, there was a span of 11 bases. The CDR3 sequence is 14 residues long. Germline V gene data show CDR1 as SGHRS and CDR2 as YFSETQ. CDR3 in DNA: TGCGCCAGCAGCTTGGACTCCCTGGGGACTGAAGCTTTCTTT. It yields the protein CASSLDSLGTEAFF.